The rows below give T cell receptor beta chains drawn from one sample of a study of beta chain features in type 1 diabetes. Data came from immunoSEQ multiplex PCR; TCRdb stores just in-frame clones and leaves some out. This table has roughly 260,000 clones, just over 20% appearing once. The sample taken for sequencing was naive CD4+ T cells from blood. These receptors all stem from a woman in her thirties or forties with type 1 diabetes. CDR3s leave out the opening cysteine and the closing phenylalanine or tryptophan. Each record gives: D gene, J gene, V gene, CDR3 protein. The D gene is left open where the match is weak.

.,TRBJ1-1,TRBV7-9,ASTSMEGNTEAF
TRBD1,TRBJ2-7,TRBV6-5,ASSYSRQGASYEQY
TRBD1,TRBJ2-3,TRBV4-3,ASSQDRAGGSTDTQY
.,TRBJ1-2,TRBV4-3,ASSQGGANYGYT
.,TRBJ1-2,TRBV29-1,SVDLTVYGYT
TRBD1,TRBJ1-2,TRBV27,ASSPTGGYGYT
.,TRBJ2-3,TRBV9,ASSLLIDTDTQY
.,TRBJ2-1,TRBV5-4,ASSLGPGGQF
TRBD1,TRBJ1-2,TRBV7-2,ASSVDRNYGYT
.,TRBJ1-4,TRBV28,ASSPQGSLGEKLF
TRBD2,TRBJ2-7,TRBV7-2,ASSTYASGPIKEQY
TRBD2,TRBJ2-5,TRBV29-1,SVSSGRLSTGETQY
TRBD1,TRBJ2-1,TRBV28,ASSLWTGGRDEQF